The 21 T cell receptor beta chains below all came from one sample that was sequenced in a study of shared clonotypes between healthy human individuals. Profiling relied on immunoSEQ multiplex PCR, and the TCRdb table lists in-frame clones only, not all of them. The repertoire holds fewer than 1.4 million clones, with more than 75% as singletons. Material for sequencing was memory CD4+ T cells from PBMCs. Described subset: CD45RA-negative fraction. The receptors originated from a man aged 18 to 29 in good health. Some clones in this sample may be carry-over from other donors' samples.

The V gene is TRBV6-5, the J gene TRBJ1-4; no reliable D call. There are 14 residues in the CDR3. Trimming removed 0 bases from V and 8 bases from J, with 10 bases in between. Germline CDR1 reads MNHEY; CDR2 reads SVGAGI. The DNA for the CDR3 is TGTGCCAGCAGTTACTCCGGGCAGGTAGAAAAACTGTTTTTT. It encodes CASSYSGQVEKLFF.

The count of this clone is one. The genes are TRBV5-1 and TRBJ2-5, with 10 bases matching TRBD1. V lost 4 bases, J lost 5 bases, and 11 bases stayed unmatched. This CDR3 region has 16 residues. Germline loops: CDR1 SGHRS, CDR2 YFSETQ. CDR3 in DNA: TGCGCCAGCAGCCTAGCCAGGACAGGGGGGATGGAGACCCAGTACTTC. Its protein product is CASSLARTGGMETQYF.

This clone has a handful of counts. This same CDR3 is encoded by further DNA sequences in the sample. The rearrangement links TRBV20-1 to TRBJ2-5; D remains ambiguous. Germline assignment: CDR1 DFQATT and CDR2 SNEGSKA (reference sequence). This CDR3 has 10 residues. Trimming pared 3 bases from V and 5 bases from J, leaving 4 bases between. The CDR3 loop reads CSARRETQYF. CDR3 nucleotides: TGCAGTGCTAGGAGGGAGACCCAGTACTTC.

The chain employs TRBV6-5 and TRBJ2-5; D perhaps matches TRBD2 (6 bases). Germline loops: CDR1 MNHEY, CDR2 SVGAGI. The CDR3 has 15 residues. Trimming removed 6 bases from V and 1 base from J, with 15 bases in between. In nucleotides, the CDR3 is TGTGCCAGCAGCCAGACTAGGGTGCCCCAAGAGACCCAGTACTTC. Translation: CASSQTRVPQETQYF.

The V gene is TRBV5-6, the J gene TRBJ2-3; the D gene is possibly TRBD1 (5 bases). The CDR3 length is 13 residues. V was clipped by 5 bases and J by 3 bases, with 10 bases between them. Germline V gives CDR1 SGHDT, CDR2 YYEEEE. Here the CDR3 reads CASSLKGTDTQYF. CDR3 DNA sequence: TGTGCCAGCAGTCTAAAGGGGACAGATACGCAGTATTTT.

The chain has TRBV23-1 and TRBJ1-1, with TRBD1 identical over 7 bases. TRBV23-1 is an ORF, with its function uncertain. The CDR3 extends over 16 amino acids. Trimming at V came to 8 bases and at J to 1 base, leaving 13 bases not matched to a gene. Here the CDR3 DNA reads TGCGCCAGCCGATCACCTAGGGACAGACAGAACACTGAAGCTTTCTTT. Its protein product is CASRSPRDRQNTEAFF.

The chain links TRBV18 to TRBJ2-5; 8 bases line up with TRBD2. J lost 9 bases, V lost 3 bases, and 9 bases had no gene match. The CDR3 length is 14 residues. Germline CDR1 and CDR2: KGHSH and LQKENI. CDR3 amino acids: CASSPDGGDRAQYF. CDR3 sequence (DNA): TGTGCCAGCTCACCCGACGGGGGGGATAGGGCCCAGTACTTC.

This chain connects TRBV6-5 to TRBJ2-1; either TRBD1 or TRBD2 may supply D (6 bases each). Per the germline V gene, CDR1 is MNHEY and CDR2 is SVGAGI. V dropped 2 bases and J dropped 8 bases, with 13 bases sitting between them. This CDR3 has 14 residues. CDR3 sequence: CASSYGRRGHEQFF. The DNA for the CDR3 is TGTGCCAGCAGTTACGGTCGACGGGGGCATGAGCAGTTCTTC.

Notes on this clone: This clone may be a read error of a much larger clone one base away. The sample carries other DNA sequences with the same CDR3. The CDR3 DNA reads as TGTGCCAGCAGCCCCTTTGATGAGCAATTCTTC. It translates to CASSPFDEQFF. V is TRBV2 and J is TRBJ2-1; D is ambiguous. The germline gives CDR1 SNHLY, CDR2 FYNNEI. The CDR3 covers 11 residues.

The rearrangement uses TRBV5-6 and TRBJ1-2; 7 bases fit TRBD1. J lost 4 bases, V lost 4 bases, and 4 bases had no gene match. The CDR3 spans 13 residues. Germline-derived CDR1 and CDR2 are SGHDT and YYEEEE. CDR3 amino acids: CASSVDRSYGYTF. CDR3 nucleotide sequence: TGTGCCAGCAGCGTGGACAGGAGCTATGGCTACACCTTC.

About this clone itself: This likely reflects a read error, since a far larger clone is one base away. This specimen includes other DNA sequences encoding the same CDR3. The chain employs TRBV5-1 and TRBJ1-2; D might be TRBD1 (5 bases). This CDR3 is 14 amino acids long. The germline CDR1 and CDR2 sequences are SGHRS and YFSETQ. DNA of the CDR3: TGCGCCAGCAGCTTGGGCGGGACTAACTATGGCTATACCTTC. Its translation: CASSLGGTNYGYTF.

CDR3 nucleotides: TGTGCCAGCAGCGTAGCCCCAGGCGCTTCCTATGGCTACACCTTC. It encodes CASSVAPGASYGYTF. V is TRBV9 and J is TRBJ1-2, with no clear D. The CDR3 contains 15 residues. Germline V gene data show CDR1 as SGDLS and CDR2 as YYNGEE. Trimming pared 0 bases from V and 4 bases from J, leaving 13 bases between.

The table lists this clone with a count of one. This chain uses TRBV11-3 with TRBJ2-3, with D possibly matching TRBD2 (6 bases). This CDR3 region has 14 residues. Germline V lookup: CDR1 SGHNT, CDR2 YENEEA. The V end was cut by 3 bases, the J end by 5 bases, with 12 bases between. CDR3 protein: CASSLGLGGDTQYF. CDR3 bases: TGTGCCAGCAGCTTGGGACTGGGGGGAGATACGCAGTATTTT. Full variable domain (remainder filled in from reference TRBV11-3 and TRBJ2-3): EAGVVQSPRYKIIEKKQPVAFWCNPISGHNTLYWYLQNLGQGPELLIRYENEEAVDDSQLPKDRFSAERLKGVDSTLKIQPAELGDSAVYLCASSLGLGGDTQYFGPGTRLTVL.

This chain links TRBV21-1 with TRBJ1-1; the DNA was not compared with TRBD1, the D call given in the table. TRBV21-1 is annotated as a pseudogene. The CDR3 is made up of 12 amino acids. The CDR3 DNA follows: TGTGCCAGCAGCAAAGAACAGGGGAAAGCTTTCTTT. It codes for CASSKEQGKAFF.

V is TRBV7-9 and J is TRBJ2-3; TRBD2 is a possible D gene (5 bases). V was shortened by 0 bases and J by 6 bases, with 13 bases between the two germline ends. This CDR3 is 15 amino acids long. Germline V gives CDR1 SEHNR, CDR2 FQNEAQ (reference sequence). In nucleotides, the CDR3 is TGTGCCAGCAGCTTAGCTGGTGGGGTAGCGGATACGCAGTATTTT. It encodes CASSLAGGVADTQYF.

This clone was observed a few times. V is TRBV11-2 and J is TRBJ1-5; D gene ambiguous. V was clipped by 3 bases and J by 4 bases, with 7 bases between them. The germline V gene encodes CDR1 SGHAT and CDR2 FQNNGV. The CDR3 totals 13 residues. The CDR3 DNA sequence: TGTGCCAGCAGCTTCAAAGGAAATCAGCCCCAGCATTTT. Residues: CASSFKGNQPQHF. Together with reference TRBV11-2 and TRBJ1-5, the CDR3 gives the full variable domain: EAGVAQSPRYKIIEKRQSVAFWCNPISGHATLYWYQQILGQGPKLLIQFQNNGVVDDSQLPKDRFSAERLKGVDSTLKIQPAKLEDSAVYLCASSFKGNQPQHFGDGTRLSIL.

The chain couples TRBV6-6 to TRBJ2-7, with TRBD1 identical over 9 bases. Germline V gene lookup returns CDR1 MNHNY and CDR2 SVGAGI (reference sequence). V shed 6 bases and J 6 bases; nucleotides not matched to a gene: 12. The CDR3 totals 15 residues. The CDR3 DNA reads as TGTGCCAGCAGCGGACAGGGGTCCCCAAGAGGCGAGCAGTACTTC. It specifies CASSGQGSPRGEQYF.

The chain employs TRBV27 and TRBJ2-1, with D maybe TRBD2 (5 bases). Trimming removed 1 base at V and 5 bases at J, with 21 bases between. CDR1 and CDR2 (germline): MNHEY, SMNVEV (reference sequence). CDR3 length: 18 amino acids. The CDR3 nucleotides read TGTGCCAGCAGTTTATTCCCTACTAGAACGGTGATACACAATGAGCAGTTCTTC. This gives the protein CASSLFPTRTVIHNEQFF.

The chain joins TRBV5-6 to TRBJ2-7; 7 bases map to TRBD1. V dropped 0 bases and J dropped 3; count of bases not matched to a gene: 9. Germline V gives CDR1 SGHDT, CDR2 YYEEEE. The CDR3 totals 16 residues. This CDR3 is CASSLGRHAGGYEQYF. The CDR3 DNA reads as TGTGCCAGCAGCTTGGGGAGACACGCAGGGGGCTACGAGCAGTACTTC. Full variable domain (remainder filled in from reference TRBV5-6 and TRBJ2-7): DAGVTQSPTHLIKTRGQQVTLRCSPKSGHDTVSWYQQALGQGPQFIFQYYEEEERQRGNFPDRFSGHQFPNYSSELNVNALLLGDSALYLCASSLGRHAGGYEQYFGPGTRLTVT.

This clone appeared once. The V and J genes are TRBV5-1 and TRBJ2-5; TRBD2 matches at 7 bases. J was trimmed by 5 bases and V by 1 base; bases with no gene match: 2. The germline gives CDR1 SGHRS, CDR2 YFSETQ. The CDR3 consists of 13 residues. This CDR3 is CASSLWGGETQYF. CDR3 coding DNA: TGCGCCAGCAGCTTGTGGGGGGGTGAGACCCAGTACTTC.

Details on this clone: Other DNA sequences in this sample translate to the same CDR3. The CDR3 sequence: CASSRTSGGYNEQFF. In DNA, the CDR3 is TGTGCCAGCAGCCGGACTAGCGGGGGTTACAATGAGCAGTTCTTC. The rearrangement joins TRBV14 to TRBJ2-1; 13 bases align to TRBD2. J lost 4 bases, V lost 4 bases, and 1 base had no gene match. The CDR3 length is 15 residues. Germline-derived CDR1 and CDR2 are SGHDN and FVKESK.